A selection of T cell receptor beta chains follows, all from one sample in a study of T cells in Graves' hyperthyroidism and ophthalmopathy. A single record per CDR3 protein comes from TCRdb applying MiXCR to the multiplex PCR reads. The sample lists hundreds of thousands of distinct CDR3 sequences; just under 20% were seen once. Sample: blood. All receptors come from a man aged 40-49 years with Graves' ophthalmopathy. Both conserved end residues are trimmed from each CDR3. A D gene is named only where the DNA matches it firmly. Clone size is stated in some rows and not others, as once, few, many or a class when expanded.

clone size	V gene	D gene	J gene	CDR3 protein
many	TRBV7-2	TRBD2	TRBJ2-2	ASNVAGNTGELF
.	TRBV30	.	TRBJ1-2	AWSVWGGYT
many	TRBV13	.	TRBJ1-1	ASSSNRENTEAF
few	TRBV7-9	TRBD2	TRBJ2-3	ASSTQTSGSNTDTQY
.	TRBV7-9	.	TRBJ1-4	ASRGLSTNEKLF
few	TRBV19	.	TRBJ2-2	ASSPVIGELF
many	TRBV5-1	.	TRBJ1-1	ASSADTEAF
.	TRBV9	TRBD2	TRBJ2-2	ASSVALAGGPSTGELF
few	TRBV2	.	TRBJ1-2	ASNSRGYGYT
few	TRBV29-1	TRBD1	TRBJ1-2	SVEDLRGGAKSNYGYT
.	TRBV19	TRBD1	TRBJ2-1	ASTGQGDFYNEQF
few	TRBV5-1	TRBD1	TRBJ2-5	ASSLAPGQLQETQY
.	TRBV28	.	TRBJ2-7	ARSAYYEQY
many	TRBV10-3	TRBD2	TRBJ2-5	AISTGLAGNQETQY